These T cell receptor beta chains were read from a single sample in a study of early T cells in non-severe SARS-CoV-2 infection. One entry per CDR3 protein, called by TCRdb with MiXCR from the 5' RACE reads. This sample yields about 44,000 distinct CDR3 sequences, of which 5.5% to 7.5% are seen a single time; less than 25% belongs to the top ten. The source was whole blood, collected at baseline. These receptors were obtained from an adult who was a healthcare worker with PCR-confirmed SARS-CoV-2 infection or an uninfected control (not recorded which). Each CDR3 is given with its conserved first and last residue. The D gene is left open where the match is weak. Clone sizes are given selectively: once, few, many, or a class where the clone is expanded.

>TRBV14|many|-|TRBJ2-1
CASSRTRASSNNEQFF
TGTGCCAGCAGCCGAACCAGGGCTAGCAGTAACAATGAGCAGTTCTTC
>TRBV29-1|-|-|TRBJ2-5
CSVESTSPKGTQYF
TGCAGCGTTGAAAGTACTAGTCCTAAAGGGACCCAGTACTTC
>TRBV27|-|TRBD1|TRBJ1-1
CASSLTGGRWEAFF
TGTGCCAGCAGCTTGACAGGGGGCCGGTGGGAAGCTTTCTTT
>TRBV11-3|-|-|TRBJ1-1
CASSFGGGKSTEAFF
TGTGCCAGCAGCTTCGGGGGGGGTAAGAGCACTGAAGCTTTCTTT
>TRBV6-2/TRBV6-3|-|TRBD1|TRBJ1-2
CASSYSGQGNGYTF
TGTGCCAGCAGTTATTCAGGACAGGGGAATGGCTACACCTTC
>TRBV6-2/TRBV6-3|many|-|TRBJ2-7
CASSGPEGPNEQYF
TGTGCCAGCAGTGGGCCGGAGGGGCCCAACGAGCAGTACTTC
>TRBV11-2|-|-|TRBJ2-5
CASSLVSDRETQYF
TGTGCCAGCAGCTTAGTTTCTGATAGGGAGACCCAGTACTTC
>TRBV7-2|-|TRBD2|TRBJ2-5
CASSLSGGAGTQYF
TGTGCCAGCAGCTTAAGCGGGGGGGCGGGAACCCAGTACTTC
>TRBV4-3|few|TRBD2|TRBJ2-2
CASGPRASGAEGNTGELFF
TGCGCCAGCGGGCCCAGAGCTAGCGGGGCAGAGGGGAACACCGGGGAGCTGTTTTTT
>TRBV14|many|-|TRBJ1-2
CASSQVAGVEGYTF
TGTGCCAGCAGCCAAGTGGCAGGGGTGGAAGGCTACACCTTC
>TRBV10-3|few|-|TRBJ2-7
CAISESGEQYF
TGTGCCATCAGTGAGTCGGGCGAGCAGTACTTC
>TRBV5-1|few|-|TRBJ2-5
CASGTTGKSHETQYF
TGCGCCAGCGGCACTACCGGGAAGTCCCATGAGACCCAGTACTTC
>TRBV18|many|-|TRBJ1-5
CASALQGDQPQHF
TGTGCCAGCGCCCTACAGGGCGATCAGCCCCAGCATTTT
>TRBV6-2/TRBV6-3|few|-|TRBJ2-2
CASSYSTVGELFF
TGTGCCAGCAGTTACTCGACGGTCGGGGAGCTGTTTTTT